This T cell receptor beta chain was retrieved from a study of identical twins. The study, taken as a whole, reports: Cord blood beta clonotypes present at high abundance carried fewer insertions; no such pattern appeared in memory repertoires.

With 4 bases clipped from V and 5 bases from J, the junction kept 5 bases outside the gene matches. The CDR3 spans 14 residues. The germline V gene has CDR1 SGHRS and CDR2 YFSETQ. As to this clonotype: Its matching antigen is unknown.

From the 5' RACE reads, TCRdb called clonotypes with MiXCR, one entry per CDR3 protein. Here the sample spans about 340,000 distinct CDR3 sequences, over 9% being singletons. The same data also contributed to another study, on yellow fever vaccine responses in identical twins.

The TCR comes from a woman aged 18-29 years in good health. The chain joins TRBV5-1 to TRBJ2-7; TRBD1 matches 11 bases. Specimen: CD8+ T cells sorted from blood. CDR3 DNA: TGCGCCAGCAGCCCCGGACAGGGGGCCCACGAGCAGTACTTC. Translation gives CASSPGQGAHEQYF.